Below are 10 T cell receptor beta chains sequenced from a single sample in a study of CD8 T cells in Susac syndrome. Random hexamers were used to reverse transcribe an amount of 0.5 to 1 ug RNA. In TCRdb, the immunoSEQ multiplex PCR reads were re-called with MiXCR into one record per CDR3 protein. The sample has some 180,000 distinct CDR3 sequences; over 75% are singletons. Material: CD4+ T cells from PBMCs. These receptors were taken from a human donor with Susac syndrome.

This rearrangement joins TRBV19 to TRBJ2-5, with 12 positions matching TRBD2. The V segment lost 6 bases and the J segment 2 bases; nucleotides outside the gene matches: 4. The germline V gene encodes CDR1 LNHDA and CDR2 SQIVND (reference sequence). The CDR3 runs 15 residues. The CDR3, as DNA: TGTGCCAGTAGACGACTAGCGGGGGCACAAGAGACCCAGTACTTC. Translation: CASRRLAGAQETQYF.

CDR3 loop: CASSLEDRGYEQYF. CDR3 nucleotides: TGTGCCAGCAGCTTAGAAGACAGGGGTTACGAGCAGTACTTC. J is TRBJ2-7 and V is TRBV11-2, with 8 nucleotides matching TRBD1. The V segment lost 0 bases and the J segment 4 bases; nucleotides outside the gene matches: 2. The germline V gene encodes CDR1 SGHAT and CDR2 FQNNGV. The CDR3 has 14 residues.

The gene calls are TRBV6-1 and TRBJ1-5; D might be TRBD1 (5 bases). Germline loops: CDR1 MNHNS, CDR2 SASEGT. The CDR3 has 16 amino acids. Trimming took 4 bases from V and 7 from J, leaving 20 bases between them. CDR3 amino acids: CASSGGFGGERQPQHF. The DNA for the CDR3 is TGTGCCAGCAGTGGGGGCTTTGGGGGGGAAAGGCAGCCCCAGCATTTT.

The chain joins TRBV5-1 to TRBJ2-7; TRBD2 matches at 10 bases. The CDR3 has 16 amino acids. CDR1 is SGHRS and CDR2 is YFSETQ in the germline V gene. With 0 bases clipped from V and 0 bases from J, the junction kept 3 bases outside the gene matches. In DNA form, the CDR3 reads TGCGCCAGCAGCTTGGTTTCTAGCGGGAGCTCCTACGAGCAGTACTTC. Protein sequence: CASSLVSSGSSYEQYF.

In this sample, this clonotype turned up a few times. This chain links TRBV5-8 with TRBJ2-2; no firm D call. From germline, CDR1 is SGHTS and CDR2 YDEGEE. The CDR3 is 12 residues long. Trimming stripped 0 bases from V and 8 bases from J, with 5 bases between. For the CDR3, the DNA is TGTGCCAGCAGCTTGGATAGGGGGGAGCTGTTTTTT. Translated: CASSLDRGELFF.

This chain links TRBV2 with TRBJ2-7; TRBD2 is a possible D gene (5 bases). Germline lookup yields CDR1 SNHLY and CDR2 FYNNEI. Trimming removed 8 bases from V and 2 bases from J, with 13 bases in between. The CDR3 covers 13 residues. CDR3 nucleotides: TGTGCCAGCCTTGGACTCGGAACCTACGAGCAGTACTTC. The encoded protein is CASLGLGTYEQYF.

The chain carries TRBV7-9 and TRBJ2-5, with TRBD2 matching 8 bases. From germline, CDR1 is SEHNR and CDR2 FQNEAQ (reference sequence). There are 18 residues in the CDR3. Losses at the gene ends were 4 bases for V and 4 bases for J; bases not matched to a gene: 17. The CDR3 protein is CASSSKTSDPPMGETQYF. The DNA of the CDR3 is TGTGCCAGCAGCTCTAAGACTAGCGACCCACCTATGGGAGAGACCCAGTACTTC.

V is TRBV2 and J is TRBJ2-1; TRBD2 matches 7 bases. Per germline, CDR1 SNHLY and CDR2 FYNNEI. J was trimmed by 3 bases and V by 6 bases; bases with no gene match: 11. The CDR3 totals 16 residues. The CDR3 DNA is TGTGCCAGCAGCTCCTTCGGGGCGGGGGTCTACAATGAGCAGTTCTTC. Amino acid sequence: CASSSFGAGVYNEQFF.

The CDR3 DNA reads as TGTGCCAGTAGTATAGCACCGGGGGTTGGCAAAAACATTCAGTACTTC. Its protein product is CASSIAPGVGKNIQYF. V and J are TRBV19 and TRBJ2-4; D perhaps matches TRBD2 (6 bases). With 1 base removed from V and 3 bases from J, the gap between germline ends came to 13 bases. Germline V gene data show CDR1 as LNHDA and CDR2 as SQIVND (reference sequence). This CDR3 has 16 amino acids.

Written as DNA, the CDR3 is TGTGCCAGCAGCCGAACACGACAGGGTCCCCACGAGCAGTACTTC. It is translated as CASSRTRQGPHEQYF. This rearrangement joins TRBV12-3 or TRBV12-4 to TRBJ2-7; TRBD1 aligns across 7 bases. V trimming: 6 bases; J trimming: 5 bases; junction bases outside the gene matches: 13. The CDR3 runs 15 residues.